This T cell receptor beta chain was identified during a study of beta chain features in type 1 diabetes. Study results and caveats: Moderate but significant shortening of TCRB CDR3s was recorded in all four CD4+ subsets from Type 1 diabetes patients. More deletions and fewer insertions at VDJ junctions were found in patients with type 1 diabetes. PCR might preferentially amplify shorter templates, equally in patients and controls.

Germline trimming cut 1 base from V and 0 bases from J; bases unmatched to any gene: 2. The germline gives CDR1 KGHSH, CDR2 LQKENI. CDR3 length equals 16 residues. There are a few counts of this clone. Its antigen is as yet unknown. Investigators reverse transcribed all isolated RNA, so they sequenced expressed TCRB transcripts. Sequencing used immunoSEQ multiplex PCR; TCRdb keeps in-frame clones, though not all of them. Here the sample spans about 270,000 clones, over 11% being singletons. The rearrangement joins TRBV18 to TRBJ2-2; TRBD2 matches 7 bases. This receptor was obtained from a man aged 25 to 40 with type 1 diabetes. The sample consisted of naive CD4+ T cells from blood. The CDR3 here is CASSPRLAANTGELFF. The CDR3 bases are TGTGCCAGCTCACCACGGCTAGCGGCGAACACCGGGGAGCTGTTTTTT. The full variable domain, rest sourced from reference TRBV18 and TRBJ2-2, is NAGVMQNPRHLVRRRGQEARLRCSPMKGHSHVYWYRQLPEEGLKFMVYLQKENIIDESGMPKERFSAEFPKEGPSILRIQQVVRGDSAAYFCASSPRLAANTGELFFGEGSRLTVL.